This TCR beta chain derives from a study of blood T cells in healthy people across ages. General study points: Roughly linearly, TCR beta diversity per million T cells fell as age increased. What prevented conclusive comparison of naive and antigen-experienced cells was that PBMCs were unsorted.

Looked up from germline, CDR1 is MNHEY and CDR2 is SMNVEV (reference sequence). The J segment lost 3 bases and the V segment lost 5 bases, leaving 13 bases of the junction unmatched. The CDR3 consists of 17 residues. For the second PCR, which ran for roughly 6 to 11 cycles, a sample-barcoded 5' primer and a J-beta primer mix were used. In TCRdb, the 5' RACE reads were re-called with MiXCR into one record per CDR3 protein. Of 660,000 or so distinct CDR3 sequences listed, about 53% were seen once; the top ten hold around 37%. In regard to this clonotype: Its target is not known.

This chain connects TRBV27 to TRBJ2-7, with 10 bases fitting TRBD1. Sample: blood. The sequence derives from a man aged 55 to 70 in good health. CDR3 in DNA: TGTGCCAGCAGTCCACCGAGGACAGGGGGGGGTTACTACGAGCAGTACTTC. Translation gives CASSPPRTGGGYYEQYF.